The 2 T cell receptor beta chains given below trace back to one sample, sequenced in a study of T cell responses to AZD1222 COVID-19 vaccine (dated by TCRdb to the early 2020s). The sample's time point, from its label and the paper: baseline before first vaccination. Library construction relied on the immunoSEQ multiplex PCR assay. TCRdb obtained this table from immuneACCESS and retained in-frame rearrangements with V and J assigned. These tables miss some clones; where compared with another copy, unresolved V genes account for less than half of the shortfall, and the remainder is unexplained. Counted in this sample were 130,000 to 150,000 clones; approximately 89% of them appeared once. The ten largest clones represent approximately 2.1% of the sample. The starting material was peripheral blood, obtained on day 0 of AZD1222 vaccination. These receptors were collected from an adult in good health.

The rearrangement links TRBV11-2 to TRBJ1-1; 9 bases map to TRBD1. Germline-derived CDR1 and CDR2 are SGHAT and FQNNGV. After removal of 4 bases from V and 6 bases from J, the junction contained 15 bases not matched to a gene. This CDR3 has 17 amino acids. For the CDR3, the DNA is TGTGCCAGCAGCTCTAGGGGGACAGGGTCTTCAGGGGCTGAAGCTTTCTTT. Translation gives CASSSRGTGSSGAEAFF.

The chain has TRBV7-9 and TRBJ1-2; D possibly corresponds to TRBD1 (6 bases). Germline CDR1 and CDR2: SEHNR and FQNEAQ (reference sequence). The CDR3 consists of 12 residues. V lost 1 base and J 7 bases, leaving 7 bases between the germline ends. DNA for the CDR3: TGTGCCAGCAGCTTAGGGGGGGCTGGCTACACCTTC. This gives the protein CASSLGGAGYTF. Variable domain in full (rest from reference TRBV7-9 and TRBJ1-2): DTGVSQNPRHKITKRGQNVTFRCDPISEHNRLYWYRQTLGQGPEFLTYFQNEAQLEKSRLLSDRFSAERPKGSFSTLEIQRTEQGDSAMYLCASSLGGAGYTFGSGTRLTVV.